This entry concerns a single TCR beta chain. The specificity of this receptor is unknown. Base quality data are lacking; no much larger clone is found one base away. This sample stems from a study of CD8 T cells in Susac syndrome (dated by TCRdb to the late 2010s). For context, the study as a whole: Of the Susac syndrome patients who were sequenced, eight were in clinical remission while six had clinically active disease. Whether CD8+ T cell activation and differentiation in Susac syndrome was antigen driven was tested using repertoire sequencing. Susac syndrome patients were therapy-naive, on corticosteroids (some also receiving IVIg), or on IVIg alone at blood withdrawal. CD8+ T cell repertoire clonality was compared between some 13 healthy donors, approximately 14 Susac syndrome patients and 15 multiple sclerosis patients. Summary of the overall study and its limitations: The TCR sequencing and HLA analysis was acknowledged to have included a relatively small number of individuals. Some 15 and five Susac-specific public clones were found in the total CD8+ and CD8+ TEMRA repertoires, respectively. Clonal expansion was seen in Susac syndrome CD8+ repertoires, peaking in CD8+ TEMRA cells and being greater in clinically active patients than in remitting ones.

The germline V gene specifies SQVTM as CDR1 and ANQGSEA as CDR2. Its CDR3 holds 16 amino acids, cysteine through phenylalanine. This entry keeps only the CDR3 DNA: 48 bases, framed from base 1. V is pared back by 2 bases and J by 0 bases, with 11 bases lying between the germline termini. Peripheral blood CD8+ and CD4+ T cells from healthy donors, Susac syndrome patients and multiple sclerosis patients were profiled by high-throughput TCR beta sequencing. Susac syndrome patients met recently defined diagnostic criteria for definite or probable disease. CD8+ TEMRA cells were enriched by FACS, while bulk CD8+ and CD4+ T cells were purified by magnetic negative isolation. Blood was collected in EDTA tubes and processed within 24 hours, with PBMCs isolated through density gradient centrifugation. PBMCs destined for TCR sequencing were cryopreserved in liquid nitrogen and later thawed in a 37 °C water bath. Purity of sorted or isolated CD4+, CD8+ and CD8+ TEMRA cells was at least 90%.

RNA was extracted with the RNeasy kit and 0.5 to 1 ug was reverse transcribed using random hexamers. The immunoSEQ multiplex PCR assay, covering 54 Vbeta and 13 Jbeta segments, was used to amplify TCR beta CDR3 regions. To correct PCR amplification bias, a synthetic template baseline was used for both primer optimization and computational correction. The original pipeline was this. Reads were annotated to V, D and J genes per IMGT and analyzed with immunoSEQ Analyzer, keeping only productive sequences. To calculate clonality, Shannon entropy was normalized by log2 of the number of productive unique sequences and then subtracted from one. For each patient and control, public and private clones were evaluated within the 100 most prevalent clones. A clone was defined as Susac-specific if it was absent from the healthy and MS cohorts, from approximately 980 published viral clones and from other ImmuneACCESS disease sequences. Using fastp at Q25 and MiXCR, TCRdb reprocessed the public reads and kept productive beta chains. Rows matching on CDR3 protein sequence are summarized as one entry with the most common DNA and genes. None of the V and J calls come from the authors' own analysis; TCRdb made them. This sample holds some 130,000 distinct CDR3 sequences; 85% to 95% were observed only once. Jointly, the top ten make up under 0.2% of the sample.

This receptor chain uses TRBV29-1 and TRBJ2-6, with no confident D gene call. Sequencing was done on a sample of CD8+ T cells from PBMCs. The TCR originated in a human donor with Susac syndrome. The CDR3 reads CSVEKRADSGANVLTF. DNA sequence: TGCAGCGTTGAAAAAAGGGCAGACTCTGGGGCCAACGTCCTGACTTTC.